The clone carrying this T cell receptor beta chain has at least ten counts. Its antigen is unidentified. These data originate in a study of T-cell memory formation after mild COVID-19. Study information: The study found TCR clusters largely donor specific.

V was clipped by 7 bases and J by 2 bases, with 16 bases between them. The CDR3 is 15 residues long. Per germline, CDR1 MDHEN and CDR2 SYDVKM. TCRdb re-called the 5' RACE reads with MiXCR, one entry per CDR3 protein. The table lists 25,000 or so distinct CDR3 sequences, less than 8% of them singletons. Study-wide findings and caveats: Certain responding clones were present in pre-infection memory, suggesting participation of cross-reactive memory. Nothing showed for sure that second-wave clones peaking on day 37 were SARS-CoV-2 specific. Contracting CD8+ clones were enriched in EMRA, CD4+ mainly in CM and EM.

This clonotype originated in an adult woman who had mild COVID-19 (a few samples of this study predate the infection). Cell type and time point are not known. Sample: PBMCs or a T cell subset sorted from them (not recorded which). The chain joins TRBV28 to TRBJ2-3, with D unresolved. DNA of the CDR3: TGTGCCAGCAATTCTCCGACGAGACTCACAGATACGCAGTATTTT. As protein: CASNSPTRLTDTQYF.